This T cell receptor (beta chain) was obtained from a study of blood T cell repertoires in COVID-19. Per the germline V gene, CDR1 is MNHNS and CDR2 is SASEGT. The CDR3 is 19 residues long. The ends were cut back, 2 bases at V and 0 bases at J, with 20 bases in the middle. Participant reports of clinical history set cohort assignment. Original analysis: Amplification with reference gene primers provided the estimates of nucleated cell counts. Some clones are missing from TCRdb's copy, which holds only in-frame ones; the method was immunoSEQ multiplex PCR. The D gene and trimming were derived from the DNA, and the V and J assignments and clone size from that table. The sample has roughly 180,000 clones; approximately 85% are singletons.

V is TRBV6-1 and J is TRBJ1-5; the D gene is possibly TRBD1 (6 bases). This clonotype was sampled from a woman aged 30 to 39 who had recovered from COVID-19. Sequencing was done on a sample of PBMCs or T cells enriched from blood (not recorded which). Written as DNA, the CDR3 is TGTGCCAGCAGTGAACGGGGACAAAGAGGGTATTATAGCAATCAGCCCCAGCATTTT. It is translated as CASSERGQRGYYSNQPQHF.